Below are 9 T cell receptor beta chains sequenced from a single sample in a study of T-cell reconstitution after alpha-beta-depleted transplantation in children. Unique molecular identifiers featured in how the TCRbeta library was prepared. TCRdb re-called the PCR reads through MiXCR, storing one row per CDR3 protein. The table lists around 580,000 distinct CDR3 sequences, approximately 30% of them singletons. The specimen comprised PBMCs, sampled before TCRalphabeta/CD19-depleted stem cell transplant. These receptors originate from a boy under three years old with Wiskott-Aldrich syndrome, due to receive a stem cell transplant.

V is TRBV5-1 and J is TRBJ2-3; 10 bases are shared with TRBD2. Germline assignment: CDR1 SGHRS and CDR2 YFSETQ. CDR3 size: 15 residues. Losses at the gene ends were 6 bases for V and 2 bases for J; bases not matched to a gene: 6. CDR3 in DNA: TGCGCCAGCAACATCGGACTAGCGGACACAGATACGCAGTATTTT. Translating gives CASNIGLADTDTQYF.

The genes are TRBV18 and TRBJ1-1, with a possible D match to TRBD1 (5 bases). The ends were cut back, 2 bases at V and 1 base at J, with 8 bases in the middle. Germline CDR1 is KGHSH and CDR2 is LQKENI. CDR3 size: 14 residues. The CDR3 nucleotides read TGTGCCAGCTCACCAACAACAGGGAACACTGAAGCTTTCTTT. Protein: CASSPTTGNTEAFF.

The rearrangement joins TRBV10-3 to TRBJ2-3; a possible D gene is TRBD1 (7 bases). V was shortened by 4 bases and J by 4 bases, with 9 bases between the two germline ends. The CDR3 covers 13 residues. Germline values: CDR1 ENHRY, CDR2 SYGVKD. The CDR3 bases are TGTGCCATCAGTGGCAGGGGGGCAGATACGCAGTATTTT. As protein: CAISGRGADTQYF.

The chain is built from TRBV5-1 and TRBJ1-2; 9 nucleotides agree with TRBD1. Germline loops: CDR1 SGHRS, CDR2 YFSETQ. After removal of 4 bases from V and 8 bases from J, the junction contained 18 bases not matched to a gene. The CDR3 has 17 amino acids. CDR3 sequence reads: CASSKSRDRERGVGYTF. The CDR3 region has the DNA TGCGCCAGCAGCAAGTCCCGGGACAGGGAACGTGGCGTCGGCTACACCTTC.

The J gene is TRBJ1-1, the V gene TRBV25-1; D remains unclear. Per germline, CDR1 MGHDK and CDR2 SYGVNS. This CDR3 spans 15 amino acids. Between the trimmed V and J ends, which lost 7 bases and 1 base, there was a span of 16 bases. The CDR3 reads CASILRAAKNTEAFF. The CDR3 DNA reads TGTGCCAGCATTCTAAGGGCAGCAAAGAACACTGAAGCTTTCTTT.

The chain links TRBV5-1 to TRBJ2-1, with TRBD2 identical over 14 bases. With 0 bases clipped from V and 8 bases from J, the junction kept 7 bases outside the gene matches. This CDR3 region has 17 residues. Germline CDR1 SGHRS, CDR2 YFSETQ. The CDR3 reads CASSLGLAGGPLHEQFF. In DNA form, the CDR3 reads TGCGCCAGCAGCTTGGGACTAGCGGGAGGGCCCTTACATGAGCAGTTCTTC.

This clonotype was found a few times. This chain uses TRBV20-1 with TRBJ1-5, with a tentative D call TRBD1 (6 bases). This CDR3 region has 15 residues. Trimming left V 5 bases short and J 0 bases short, with 14 bases between. From germline, CDR1 is DFQATT and CDR2 SNEGSKA (reference sequence). CDR3 protein: CSAGTGQYSNQPQHF. CDR3 in DNA: TGCAGTGCTGGAACTGGACAGTATAGCAATCAGCCCCAGCATTTT.

A few counts support this clonotype. This chain links TRBV7-6 with TRBJ1-5; D remains unclear. V lost 2 bases and J 4 bases, leaving 12 bases between the germline ends. Germline V gene sequence: CDR1 SGHVS, CDR2 FNYEAQ. This CDR3 comprises 15 residues. The CDR3 reads CASSLTPGLNQPQHF. DNA of the CDR3: TGTGCCAGCAGCTTAACCCCAGGCTTAAATCAGCCCCAGCATTTT.

This clonotype was detected only a few times. The genes are TRBV9 and TRBJ2-2, with D unclear. In germline, CDR1 is SGDLS, CDR2 YYNGEE. CDR3 length: 15 residues. The germline V and J ends were trimmed by 0 bases and 3 bases, with 9 bases remaining between them. This chain's CDR3 is CASSVGGSYTGELFF. CDR3 sequence (DNA): TGTGCCAGCAGCGTAGGGGGATCGTACACCGGGGAGCTGTTTTTT.